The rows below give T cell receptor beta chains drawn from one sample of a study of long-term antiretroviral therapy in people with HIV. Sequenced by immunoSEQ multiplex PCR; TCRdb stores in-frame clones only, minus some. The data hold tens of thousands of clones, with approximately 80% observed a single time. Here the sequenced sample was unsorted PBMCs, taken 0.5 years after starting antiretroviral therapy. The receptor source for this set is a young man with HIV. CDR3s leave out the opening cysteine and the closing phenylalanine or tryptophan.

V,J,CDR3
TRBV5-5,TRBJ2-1,ASSWGHDSDKPQF
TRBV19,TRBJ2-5,ASSIGQGPETQY
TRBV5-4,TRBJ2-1,ASSLNSGQGRTYNEQF
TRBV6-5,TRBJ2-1,ASSYSGQVFDEQF
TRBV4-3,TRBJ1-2,ASSQDTGDIDGYT
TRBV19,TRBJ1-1,ATVTGGTDEAF
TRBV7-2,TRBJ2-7,ASSMGLRSYEQY
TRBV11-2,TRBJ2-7,ASSGTVVSYEQY
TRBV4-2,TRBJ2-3,ASSQGGQGRDTQY
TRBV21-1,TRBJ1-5,ASSKSRKNQPQH
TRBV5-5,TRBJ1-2,ASATGANYGYT
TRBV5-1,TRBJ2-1,ASSSDRRNEQF
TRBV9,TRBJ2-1,ASSPQHGASGPEQF
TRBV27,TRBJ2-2,ASSLLTRTGRGAGELF
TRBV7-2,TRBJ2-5,ASSLGGRAEETQY
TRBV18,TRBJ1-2,ASSPRQGSYNYGYT
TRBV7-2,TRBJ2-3,ASSYIAVTDTQY
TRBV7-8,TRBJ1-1,ASSLGQGTEAF
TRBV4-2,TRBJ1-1,ASSQVLQGLFGTEAF
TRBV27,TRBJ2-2,ASSFRAGNTGELF
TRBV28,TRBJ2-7,ASSFSPPNNRGNEQY
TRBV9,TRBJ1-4,ASSATGTGGVLNEKLF
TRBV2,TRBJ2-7,ASSGGGSYEQY
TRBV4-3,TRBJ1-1,ASSQEGRNTEAF
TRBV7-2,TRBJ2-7,ASSNNMGLAGGPGYEQY
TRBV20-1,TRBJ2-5,SATHGQKKY
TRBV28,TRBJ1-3,ASNPRGYGNTIY
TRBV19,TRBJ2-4,ASSPWTGKNIQY
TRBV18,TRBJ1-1,ASSPQVYREINTEAF
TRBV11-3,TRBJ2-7,ASSLDGGDSSYEQY
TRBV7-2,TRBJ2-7,ASSLNPGQGYEQY
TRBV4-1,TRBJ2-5,ASSTERGGQETQY
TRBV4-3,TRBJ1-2,ASSPRQGTVYGYT
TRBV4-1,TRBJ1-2,ASSQATGAYGYT
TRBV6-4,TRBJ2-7,ASSIPTGSDEQY
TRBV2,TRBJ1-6,ASNGVPSSPLH
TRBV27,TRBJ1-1,ASSFRLPRGTNTEAF
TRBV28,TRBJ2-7,ASSLSASGGSYEQY
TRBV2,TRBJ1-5,ASRADPRGSNQPQH
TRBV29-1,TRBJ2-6,SVVTGSNGANVLT
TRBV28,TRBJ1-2,ASRPSNYGYT
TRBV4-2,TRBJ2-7,ASSQGSGVLYEQY
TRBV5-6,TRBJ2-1,ASSVGTIENEQF
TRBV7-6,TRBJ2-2,ASSLTHSTGANTGELF
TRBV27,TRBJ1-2,ASSLTGSYGYT
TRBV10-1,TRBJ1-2,ATTRIQGTFNYGYT
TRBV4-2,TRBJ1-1,ASSQGGDRVEAF
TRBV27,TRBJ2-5,ASSVGGELETQY
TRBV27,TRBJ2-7,ASSSLGSSSYEQY
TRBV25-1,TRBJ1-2,ASSGRDRGIYGYT
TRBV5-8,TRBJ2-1,ASSGSTSPRWYEQF
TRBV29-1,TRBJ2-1,SVEGLNEQF